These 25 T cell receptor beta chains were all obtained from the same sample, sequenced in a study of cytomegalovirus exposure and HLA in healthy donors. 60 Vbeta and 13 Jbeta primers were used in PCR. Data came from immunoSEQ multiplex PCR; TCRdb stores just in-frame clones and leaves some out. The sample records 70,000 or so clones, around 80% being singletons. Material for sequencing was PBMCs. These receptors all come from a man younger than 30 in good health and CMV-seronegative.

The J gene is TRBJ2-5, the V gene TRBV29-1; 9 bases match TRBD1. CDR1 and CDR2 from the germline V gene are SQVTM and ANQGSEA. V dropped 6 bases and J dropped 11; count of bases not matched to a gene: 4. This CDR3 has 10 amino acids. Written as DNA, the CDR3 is TGCAGCGTGAGGGACAGGGAGCAGTACTTC. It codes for CSVRDREQYF.

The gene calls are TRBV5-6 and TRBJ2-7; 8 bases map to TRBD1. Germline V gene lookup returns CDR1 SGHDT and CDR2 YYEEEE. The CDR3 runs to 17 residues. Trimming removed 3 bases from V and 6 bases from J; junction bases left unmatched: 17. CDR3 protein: CASSSLWASPTGAEQYF. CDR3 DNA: TGTGCCAGCAGCTCGTTGTGGGCGTCCCCGACAGGGGCCGAGCAGTACTTC.

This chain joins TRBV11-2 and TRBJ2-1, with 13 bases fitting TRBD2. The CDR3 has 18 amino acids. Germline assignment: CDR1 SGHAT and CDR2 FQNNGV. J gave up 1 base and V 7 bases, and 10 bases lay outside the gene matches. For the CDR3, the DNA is TGTGCCAGCATTGGGACTAGCGGGATTACCCAGTCCTACAATGAGCAGTTCTTC. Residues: CASIGTSGITQSYNEQFF.

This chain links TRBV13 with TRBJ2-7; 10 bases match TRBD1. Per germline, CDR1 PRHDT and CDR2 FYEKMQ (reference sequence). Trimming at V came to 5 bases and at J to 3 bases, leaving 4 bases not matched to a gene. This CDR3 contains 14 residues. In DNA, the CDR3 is TGTGCCAGCAGCACCCGGACAGGGGGCTACGAGCAGTACTTC. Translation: CASSTRTGGYEQYF.

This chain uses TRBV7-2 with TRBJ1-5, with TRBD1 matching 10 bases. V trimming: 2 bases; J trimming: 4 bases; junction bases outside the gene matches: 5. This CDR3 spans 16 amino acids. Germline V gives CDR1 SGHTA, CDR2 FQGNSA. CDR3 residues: CASSLFGTGANQPQHF. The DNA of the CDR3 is TGTGCCAGCAGCTTATTCGGGACAGGGGCAAATCAGCCCCAGCATTTT.

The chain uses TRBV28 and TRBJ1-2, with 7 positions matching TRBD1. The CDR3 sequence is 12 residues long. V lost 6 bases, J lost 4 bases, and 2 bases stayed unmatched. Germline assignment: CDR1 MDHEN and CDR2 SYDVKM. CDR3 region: CASSRDSYGYTF. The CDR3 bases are TGTGCCAGCAGCCGGGACAGCTATGGCTACACCTTC.

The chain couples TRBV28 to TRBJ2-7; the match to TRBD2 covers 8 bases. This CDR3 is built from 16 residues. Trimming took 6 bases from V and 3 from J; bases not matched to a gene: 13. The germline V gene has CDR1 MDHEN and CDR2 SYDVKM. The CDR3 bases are TGTGCCAGCAGCGAACCCGGGGCTAGCGGGCGCTACGAGCAGTACTTC. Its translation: CASSEPGASGRYEQYF.

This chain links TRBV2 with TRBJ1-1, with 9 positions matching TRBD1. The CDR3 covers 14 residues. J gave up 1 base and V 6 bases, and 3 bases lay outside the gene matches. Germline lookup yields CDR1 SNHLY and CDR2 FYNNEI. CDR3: CASSWTGENTEAFF. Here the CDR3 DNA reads TGTGCCAGCAGCTGGACAGGGGAGAACACTGAAGCTTTCTTT.

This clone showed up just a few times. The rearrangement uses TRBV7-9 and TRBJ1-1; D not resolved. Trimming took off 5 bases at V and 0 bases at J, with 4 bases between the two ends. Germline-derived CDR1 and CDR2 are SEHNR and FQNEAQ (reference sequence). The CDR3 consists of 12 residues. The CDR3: CASSRVNTEAFF. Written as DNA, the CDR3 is TGTGCCAGCAGCCGGGTGAACACTGAAGCTTTCTTT.

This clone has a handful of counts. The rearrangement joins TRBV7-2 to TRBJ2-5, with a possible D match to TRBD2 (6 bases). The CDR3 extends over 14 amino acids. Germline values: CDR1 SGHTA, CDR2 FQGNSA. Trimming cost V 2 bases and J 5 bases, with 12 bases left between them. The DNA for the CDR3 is TGTGCCAGCAGCTTACCCGGGACTCGGGAGACCCAGTACTTC. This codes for CASSLPGTRETQYF.

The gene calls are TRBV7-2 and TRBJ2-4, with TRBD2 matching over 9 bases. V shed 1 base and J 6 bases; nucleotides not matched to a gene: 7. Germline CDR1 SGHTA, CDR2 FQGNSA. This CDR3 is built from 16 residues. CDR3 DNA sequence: TGTGCCAGCAGCTTAGTTTCGCTAGCGGGATCAAACATTCAGTACTTC. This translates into CASSLVSLAGSNIQYF. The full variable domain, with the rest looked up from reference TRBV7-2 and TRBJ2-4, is GAGVSQSPSNKVTEKGKDVELRCDPISGHTALYWYRQSLGQGLEFLIYFQGNSAPDKSGLPSDRFSAERTGGSVSTLTIQRTQQEDSAVYLCASSLVSLAGSNIQYFGAGTRLSVL.

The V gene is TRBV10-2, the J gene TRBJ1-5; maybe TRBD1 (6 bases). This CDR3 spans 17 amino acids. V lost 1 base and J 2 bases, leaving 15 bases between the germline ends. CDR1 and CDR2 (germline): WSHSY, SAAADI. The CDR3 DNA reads TGCGCCAGCAGTGAGTTAGGACAGAGAGTTGGCAATCAGCCCCAGCATTTT. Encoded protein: CASSELGQRVGNQPQHF.

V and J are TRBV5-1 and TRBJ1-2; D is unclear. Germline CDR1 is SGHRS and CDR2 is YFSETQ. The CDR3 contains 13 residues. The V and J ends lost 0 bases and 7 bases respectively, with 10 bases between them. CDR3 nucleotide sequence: TGCGCCAGCAGCTTGGCGGGAGGTTCTGGCTACACCTTC. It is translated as CASSLAGGSGYTF. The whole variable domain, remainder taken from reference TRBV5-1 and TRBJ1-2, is KAGVTQTPRYLIKTRGQQVTLSCSPISGHRSVSWYQQTPGQGLQFLFEYFSETQRNKGNFPGRFSGRQFSNSRSEMNVSTLELGDSALYLCASSLAGGSGYTFGSGTRLTVV.

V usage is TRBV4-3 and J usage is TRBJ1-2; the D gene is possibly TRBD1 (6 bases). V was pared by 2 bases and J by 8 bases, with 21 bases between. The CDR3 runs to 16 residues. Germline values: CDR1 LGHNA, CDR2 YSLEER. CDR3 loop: CASSQFKTGYPLGYTF. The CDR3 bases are TGCGCCAGCAGCCAATTCAAAACAGGGTATCCACTAGGCTACACCTTC.

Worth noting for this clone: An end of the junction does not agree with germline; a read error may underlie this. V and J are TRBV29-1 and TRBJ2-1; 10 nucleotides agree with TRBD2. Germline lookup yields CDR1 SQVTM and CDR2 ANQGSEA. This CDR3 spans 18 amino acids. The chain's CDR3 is CSAEGQAGGPTRYNEQFF. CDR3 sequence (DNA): TGCAGCGCTGAAGGACAAGCGGGAGGGCCCACAAGATACAATGAGCAGTTCTTC.

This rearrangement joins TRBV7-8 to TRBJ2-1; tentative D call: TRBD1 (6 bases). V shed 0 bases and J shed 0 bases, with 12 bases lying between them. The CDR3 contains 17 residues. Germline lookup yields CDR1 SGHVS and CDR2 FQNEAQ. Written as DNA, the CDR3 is TGTGCCAGCAGCTTAGCCCCGGGACAATCCTCCTACAATGAGCAGTTCTTC. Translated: CASSLAPGQSSYNEQFF.

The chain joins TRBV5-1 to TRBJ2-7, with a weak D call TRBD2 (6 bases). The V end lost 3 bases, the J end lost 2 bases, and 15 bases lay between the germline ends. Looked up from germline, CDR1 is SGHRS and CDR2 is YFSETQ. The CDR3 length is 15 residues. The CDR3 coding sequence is TGCGCCAGCAGCTCTACCGGGACTTCAACCTACGAGCAGTACTTC. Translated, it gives CASSSTGTSTYEQYF.

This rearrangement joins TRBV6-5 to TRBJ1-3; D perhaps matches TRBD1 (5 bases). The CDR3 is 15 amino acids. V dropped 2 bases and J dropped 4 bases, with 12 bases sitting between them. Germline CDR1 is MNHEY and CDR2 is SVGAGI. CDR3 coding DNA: TGTGCCAGCAGTTACGCGGAGGGACTGGGAAACACCATATATTTT. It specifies CASSYAEGLGNTIYF.

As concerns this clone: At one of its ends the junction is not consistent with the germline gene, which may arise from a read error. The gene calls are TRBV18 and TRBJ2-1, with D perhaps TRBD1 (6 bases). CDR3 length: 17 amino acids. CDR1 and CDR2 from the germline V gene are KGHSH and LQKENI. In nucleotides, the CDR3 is TGTGCCAGCTCACCAATTCTGGGGGCAAGCTCCTACAATGAACAGTTCTTC. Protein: CASSPILGASSYNEQFF.

DNA of the CDR3: TGTGCCAGCAGCTCGGAGCCCTTTGAGACCCAGTACTTC. Translation: CASSSEPFETQYF. The gene calls are TRBV5-4 and TRBJ2-5; no definite D call. Germline values: CDR1 SGHNT, CDR2 YYREEE (reference sequence). Trimming removed 3 bases at V and 5 bases at J, with 11 bases between. There are 13 residues in the CDR3.

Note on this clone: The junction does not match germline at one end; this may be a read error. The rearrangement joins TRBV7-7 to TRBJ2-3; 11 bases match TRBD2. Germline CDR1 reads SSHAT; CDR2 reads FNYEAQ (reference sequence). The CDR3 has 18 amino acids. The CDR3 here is CASSNETLLAGVVDTQYF. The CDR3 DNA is TGTGCTAGCAGCAACGAAACCTTACTAGCGGGAGTGGTAGATACGCAGTATTTT. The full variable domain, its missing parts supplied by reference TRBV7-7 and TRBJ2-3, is GAGVSQSPRYKVTKRGQDVTLRCDPISSHATLYWYQQALGQGPEFLTYFNYEAQPDKSGLPSDRFSAERPEGSISTLTIQRTEQRDSAMYRCASSNETLLAGVVDTQYFGPGTRLTVL.

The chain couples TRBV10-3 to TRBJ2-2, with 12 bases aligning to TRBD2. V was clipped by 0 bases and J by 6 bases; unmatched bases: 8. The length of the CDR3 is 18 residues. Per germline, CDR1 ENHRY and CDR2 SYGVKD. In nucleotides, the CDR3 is TGTGCCATCAGTGAGTCGACTAGCGGGAGCTCTTCCCCCGGGGAGCTGTTTTTT. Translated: CAISESTSGSSSPGELFF.

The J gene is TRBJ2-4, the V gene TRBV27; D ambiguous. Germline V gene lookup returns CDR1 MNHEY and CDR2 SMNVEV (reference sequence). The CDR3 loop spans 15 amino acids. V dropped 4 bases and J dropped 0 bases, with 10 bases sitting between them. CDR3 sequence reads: CASSSRFLAKNIQYF. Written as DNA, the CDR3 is TGTGCCAGCAGTTCACGGTTTCTAGCCAAAAACATTCAGTACTTC.

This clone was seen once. As DNA, the CDR3 is TGTGCCAGCAGCTTGGATCCCAGCTCCTATAATTCACCCCTCCACTTT. Protein product: CASSLDPSSYNSPLHF. The rearrangement uses TRBV5-6 and TRBJ1-6; D not resolved. V lost 0 bases and J lost 0, with 7 bases in between. CDR3 length equals 16 residues. From germline, CDR1 is SGHDT and CDR2 YYEEEE.

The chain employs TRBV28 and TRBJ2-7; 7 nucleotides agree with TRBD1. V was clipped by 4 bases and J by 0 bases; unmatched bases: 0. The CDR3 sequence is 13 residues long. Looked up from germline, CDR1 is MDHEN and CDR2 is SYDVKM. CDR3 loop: CASSWTGSYEQYF. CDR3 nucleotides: TGTGCCAGCAGTTGGACAGGCTCCTACGAGCAGTACTTC.